Below, 17 T cell receptor beta chains from the same sample are listed, as sequenced in a study of T-cell memory formation after mild COVID-19. From the 5' RACE reads, TCRdb called clonotypes with MiXCR, one entry per CDR3 protein. The sample records under 550,000 distinct CDR3 sequences, over 15% being singletons. The sample consisted of PBMCs or a T cell subset sorted from them (not recorded which). The receptors stem from an adult woman who had mild COVID-19 (a few samples of this study predate the infection). Cell type and time point are not known.

This clonotype was recorded a few times. The gene calls are TRBV5-1 and TRBJ1-1; 7 positions match TRBD1. V gave up 4 bases and J gave up 1 base; unmatched junction bases: 7. This CDR3 is 15 amino acids long. Germline V CDR1 and CDR2: SGHRS, YFSETQ. CDR3 amino acids: CASSRRGTENTEAFF. In DNA form, the CDR3 reads TGCGCCAGCAGCCGCCGGGGGACAGAGAACACTGAAGCTTTCTTT.

This rearrangement joins TRBV7-3 to TRBJ2-6; the D gene could be TRBD1 or TRBD2 (5 bases each). Looked up from germline, CDR1 is SGHTA and CDR2 is FQGTGA. CDR3 length equals 16 residues. The ends were cut back, 5 bases at V and 0 bases at J, with 11 bases in the middle. The CDR3 spells CASSRDGNSGANVLTF. As DNA, the CDR3 is TGTGCCAGCAGCCGGGACGGAAACTCTGGGGCCAACGTCCTGACTTTC.

This chain joins TRBV9 and TRBJ2-5, with D perhaps being TRBD1 or TRBD2 (5 bases each). The CDR3 runs to 13 residues. V was cut by 3 bases and J by 4 bases, with 10 bases left in between. Germline lookup yields CDR1 SGDLS and CDR2 YYNGEE. The CDR3 sequence is CASSDRDAETQYF. The CDR3 DNA sequence: TGTGCCAGCAGCGATCGGGACGCAGAGACCCAGTACTTC.

This clonotype showed up just a few times. The gene calls are TRBV4-1 and TRBJ1-5; no clear D gene. Germline assignment: CDR1 MGHRA and CDR2 YSYEKL. The CDR3 has 15 residues. Trimming removed 1 base from V and 6 bases from J, with 13 bases in between. The CDR3 sequence is CASSQVRISGQPQHF. The CDR3 DNA reads TGCGCCAGCAGCCAAGTTCGGATTAGCGGTCAGCCCCAGCATTTT.

The chain carries TRBV13 and TRBJ2-1, with D hard to call. V shed 0 bases and J shed 7 bases, with 10 bases lying between them. This CDR3 has 14 amino acids. The germline CDR1 and CDR2 sequences are PRHDT and FYEKMQ (reference sequence). For the CDR3, the DNA is TGTGCCAGCAGCTTAGGAAGGAGCGTAAATGAGCAGTTCTTC. This sequence encodes CASSLGRSVNEQFF.

The chain employs TRBV7-2 and TRBJ1-5, with D hard to call. The CDR3 has 16 residues. CDR1 SGHTA and CDR2 FQGNSA come from the germline V gene. V gave up 0 bases and J gave up 4 bases, with 13 bases separating them. DNA for the CDR3: TGTGCCAGCAGCTTAGCTGCAAGAGGCACAAATCAGCCCCAGCATTTT. Protein product: CASSLAARGTNQPQHF.

This chain connects TRBV18 to TRBJ1-1; 12 nucleotides line up with TRBD1. Trimming took 3 bases from V and 4 from J; bases not matched to a gene: 9. From germline, CDR1 is KGHSH and CDR2 LQKENI. The CDR3 consists of 17 residues. CDR3 amino acids: CASSPPGQGALSTEAFF. The CDR3 nucleotides are TGTGCCAGCTCACCGCCGGGACAGGGGGCTCTTAGCACTGAAGCTTTCTTT. The variable domain in full, completed from reference TRBV18 and TRBJ1-1, reads NAGVMQNPRHLVRRRGQEARLRCSPMKGHSHVYWYRQLPEEGLKFMVYLQKENIIDESGMPKERFSAEFPKEGPSILRIQQVVRGDSAAYFCASSPPGQGALSTEAFFGQGTRLTVV.

The gene calls are TRBV25-1 and TRBJ1-5, with a tentative D call TRBD1 (5 bases). The V gene lost 3 bases and the J gene lost 7 bases, with 22 bases spanning the gap. Germline CDR1 and CDR2: MGHDK and SYGVNS. There are 17 residues in the CDR3. DNA for the CDR3: TGTGCCAGCAGTGATAATTCGGCAGGGCCTAAGGGGCAGCCCCAGCATTTT. Protein: CASSDNSAGPKGQPQHF.

The chain combines TRBV12-3 or TRBV12-4 with TRBJ1-6; D not resolved. This CDR3 comprises 15 residues. Trimming removed 1 base at V and 7 bases at J, with 11 bases between. CDR3 DNA sequence: TGTGCCAGCAGTTTAGGGCCTGGAAGGAATTCACCCCTCCACTTT. Its protein product is CASSLGPGRNSPLHF.

This clonotype was seen more than once but under ten times. This rearrangement joins TRBV5-1 to TRBJ1-2, with a possible D match to TRBD1 (6 bases). The germline V gene encodes CDR1 SGHRS and CDR2 YFSETQ. This CDR3 contains 17 residues. V was shortened by 0 bases and J by 2 bases, with 17 bases between the two germline ends. The CDR3 region has the DNA TGCGCCAGCAGCTTGGACCCGGAGCAGGGACAAAACTATGGCTACACCTTC. Its translation: CASSLDPEQGQNYGYTF.

The V call is TRBV10-3, the J call TRBJ2-1; 7 bases are shared with TRBD1. The V gene end was trimmed by 4 bases and the J gene end by 6 bases; junction bases not matched to a gene: 6. CDR3 length: 14 amino acids. The V gene's germline CDR1 is ENHRY and CDR2 SYGVKD. DNA for the CDR3: TGTGCCATCAGTGGGACAGGTGGGGGCAATGAGCAGTTCTTC. It is translated as CAISGTGGGNEQFF.

This clonotype turned up a few times. The V call is TRBV20-1, the J call TRBJ1-1; D is ambiguous. This CDR3 has 13 amino acids. Germline CDR1 reads DFQATT; CDR2 reads SNEGSKA (reference sequence). Between the trimmed V and J ends, which lost 1 base and 3 bases, there was a span of 9 bases. The CDR3 nucleotides read TGCAGTGCTAGAGTTATGGTGGACACTGAAGCTTTCTTT. Its protein product is CSARVMVDTEAFF.

This clonotype occurred a few times. The chain employs TRBV7-9 and TRBJ2-7, with 7 bases aligning to TRBD2. Trimming at V came to 5 bases and at J to 4 bases, leaving 14 bases not matched to a gene. The CDR3 runs to 16 residues. Germline CDR1 reads SEHNR; CDR2 reads FQNEAQ (reference sequence). Here the CDR3 DNA reads TGTGCCAGCAGCCTCGTGGAGCGGGGCCCCGAGTACGAGCAGTACTTC. Its protein product is CASSLVERGPEYEQYF. Together with reference TRBV7-9 and TRBJ2-7, the CDR3 gives the full variable domain: DTGVSQNPRHKITKRGQNVTFRCDPISEHNRLYWYRQTLGQGPEFLTYFQNEAQLEKSRLLSDRFSAERPKGSFSTLEIQRTEQGDSAMYLCASSLVERGPEYEQYFGPGTRLTVT.

This clonotype was seen more than once but under ten times. This chain links TRBV20-1 with TRBJ2-3; D gene uncertain. CDR1 is DFQATT and CDR2 is SNEGSKA in the germline V gene (reference sequence). V lost 4 bases, J lost 2 bases, and 13 bases lay in between. The CDR3 covers 14 residues. In DNA form, the CDR3 reads TGCAGTGCTATCTCTGGTCCGTCCACAGATACGCAGTATTTT. Translation gives CSAISGPSTDTQYF.

The chain links TRBV20-1 to TRBJ1-2, with unresolved D. Germline CDR1 is DFQATT and CDR2 is SNEGSKA (reference sequence). The germline V and J ends were trimmed by 1 base and 4 bases, with 7 bases remaining between them. The CDR3 loop spans 12 amino acids. The CDR3 here is CSARVGAYGYTF. CDR3 nucleotides: TGCAGTGCTAGAGTCGGAGCCTATGGCTACACCTTC.

J is TRBJ2-1 and V is TRBV20-1; 9 positions agree with TRBD2. J gave up 7 bases and V 6 bases, and 10 bases lay outside the gene matches. The CDR3 has 14 residues. The germline V gene encodes CDR1 DFQATT and CDR2 SNEGSKA (reference sequence). The CDR3 is CSAVPGLAGNEQFF. CDR3 bases: TGCAGTGCAGTTCCGGGACTAGCTGGGAATGAGCAGTTCTTC.

In this sample, this clonotype turned up a few times. V is TRBV10-3 and J is TRBJ1-5; D might be TRBD1 (5 bases). Deletions cut 5 bases from V and 3 bases from J, with 11 bases between. CDR1 is ENHRY and CDR2 is SYGVKD in the germline V gene. This CDR3 is built from 14 residues. In DNA, the CDR3 is TGTGCCATCAGTTCCGGACACCTCAATCAGCCCCAGCATTTT. Translation gives CAISSGHLNQPQHF.